Presented here are 5 T cell receptor beta chains from one specimen sequenced in a study of cytomegalovirus exposure and HLA in healthy donors. The PCR had 60 Vbeta and 13 Jbeta primers. Clones were read by immunoSEQ multiplex PCR, and TCRdb kept only the in-frame ones, dropping some. This sample has some 170,000 clones, with 60% to 85% found just once. Sequencing used PBMCs. The receptors were gathered from a man younger than 45 in good health and CMV-seropositive.

The CDR3 DNA follows: TGTGCCAGCAGCACTACACTTTCTGGAAACACCATATATTTT. The encoded protein is CASSTTLSGNTIYF. The chain recombines TRBV6-6 with TRBJ1-3; no reliable D call. Germline assignment: CDR1 MNHNY and CDR2 SVGAGI (reference sequence). The CDR3 sequence is 14 residues long. V lost 6 bases and J lost 1, with 10 bases in between.

This clone appeared once. J is TRBJ2-1 and V is TRBV4-2; 8 bases line up with TRBD2. The CDR3 length is 17 residues. The V gene end was trimmed by 3 bases and the J gene end by 8 bases; junction bases not matched to a gene: 15. Germline lookup yields CDR1 LGHNA and CDR2 YNFKEQ. CDR3: CASSQGLRGGLLHEQFF. The CDR3 bases are TGTGCCAGCAGCCAGGGTCTCCGGGGGGGCCTACTTCATGAGCAGTTCTTC.

This clone was detected a few times. This rearrangement joins TRBV2 to TRBJ2-3, with D possibly being TRBD2 (6 bases). The CDR3 is 15 residues long. From germline, CDR1 is SNHLY and CDR2 FYNNEI. Trimming stripped 0 bases from V and 2 bases from J, with 9 bases between. In nucleotides, the CDR3 is TGTGCCAGCAGTGAAGCTAGCGGAATCACAGATACGCAGTATTTT. Protein: CASSEASGITDTQYF.

The chain employs TRBV7-3 and TRBJ1-6; D uncertain. Germline assignment: CDR1 SGHTA and CDR2 FQGTGA. CDR3 length equals 13 residues. The V gene lost 0 bases and the J gene lost 7 bases, with 4 bases spanning the gap. CDR3 sequence (DNA): TGTGCCAGCAGCTTAACCCCAAATTCACCCCTCCACTTT. Translated: CASSLTPNSPLHF.

The CDR3 is CASSLFIGARSEQFF. The CDR3 DNA sequence: TGTGCCAGCAGTTTATTTATAGGGGCCAGATCTGAGCAGTTCTTC. V is TRBV27 and J is TRBJ2-1; a weak D match, TRBD1 (5 bases). The CDR3 has 15 amino acids. V lost 1 base and J 9 bases, leaving 16 bases between the germline ends. Germline CDR1 reads MNHEY; CDR2 reads SMNVEV (reference sequence).